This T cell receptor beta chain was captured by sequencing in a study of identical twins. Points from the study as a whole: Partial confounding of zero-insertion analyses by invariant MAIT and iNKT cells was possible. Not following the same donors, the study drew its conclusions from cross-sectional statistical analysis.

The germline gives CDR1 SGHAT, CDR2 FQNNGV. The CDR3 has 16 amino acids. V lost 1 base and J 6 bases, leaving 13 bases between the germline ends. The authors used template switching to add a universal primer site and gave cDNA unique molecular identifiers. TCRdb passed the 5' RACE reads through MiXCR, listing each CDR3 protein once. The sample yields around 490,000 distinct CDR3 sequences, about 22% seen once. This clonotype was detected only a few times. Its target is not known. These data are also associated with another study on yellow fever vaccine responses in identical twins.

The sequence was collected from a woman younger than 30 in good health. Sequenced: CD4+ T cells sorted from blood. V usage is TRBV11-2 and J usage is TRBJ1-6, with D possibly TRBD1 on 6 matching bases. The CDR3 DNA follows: TGTGCCAGCAGCTTAGGACAGGCGGCCCTTAATTCACCCCTCCACTTT. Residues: CASSLGQAALNSPLHF. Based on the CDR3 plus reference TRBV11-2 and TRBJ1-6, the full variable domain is EAGVAQSPRYKIIEKRQSVAFWCNPISGHATLYWYQQILGQGPKLLIQFQNNGVVDDSQLPKDRFSAERLKGVDSTLKIQPAKLEDSAVYLCASSLGQAALNSPLHFGNGTRLTVT.